This TCR beta chain was captured by sequencing in a study of control samples from healthy donors and cancer patients. Trimming removed 5 bases from V and 0 bases from J; junction bases left unmatched: 4. The CDR3 totals 15 residues. The germline V gene encodes CDR1 LNHDA and CDR2 SQIVND (reference sequence). Libraries were prepared by immunoSEQ multiplex PCR; TCRdb keeps only in-frame clonotypes and omits some of them. The repertoire includes 90,000 to 110,000 clones, approximately 83% of them detected once, and 13% sits in the top ten. The sequencing input was blood. The chain couples TRBV19 to TRBJ2-3; 8 bases are shared with TRBD2. The clonotype originates from a woman between 50 and 59 years old in good health. This chain's CDR3 is CASSEASGSTDTQYF. In DNA form, the CDR3 reads TGTGCCAGTAGTGAAGCTAGCGGGAGCACAGATACGCAGTATTTT.